This T cell receptor (beta chain) was observed in a study of molecular identifiers for immune sequencing clone quantification. TCRdb reprocessed the PCR reads via MiXCR and lists one record per CDR3 protein. The data contain approximately 550,000 distinct CDR3 sequences, less than 30% of them seen just once; the ten biggest clones take up 0.7% to 0.9%. Naive CD8 libraries were made from approximately 20,000 to 1,000,000 sorted cells, and they used 10%, 30% or 50% RNA. The sequence came from a human donor in good health. Some libraries in this study had Jurkat cell RNA spiked in. The source material was naive CD8+ T cells from blood, with Jurkat cell RNA spiked in. Described subset: FACS-sorted CD8+CD4-CCR7+CD45RA+ naive T cells.

This CDR3 is CASSTMTGEKLFF. The CDR3 bases are TGTGCCAGTAGTACCATGACAGGGGAAAAACTGTTTTTT. The chain carries TRBV19 and TRBJ1-4; TRBD1 aligns across 7 bases. Trimming cost V 4 bases and J 8 bases; bases outside gene matches: 4. This CDR3 comprises 13 residues. Germline V lookup: CDR1 LNHDA, CDR2 SQIVND (reference sequence).